This T cell receptor (beta chain) emerged from a study of Ad26.COV2.S vaccination and SARS-CoV-2 variants. Whole-study context: Of the COV1001 trial arms, the Ad26.COV2.S arm included the donor. Intramuscularly, Ad26.COV2.S was given either once or twice, 56 days apart. General study results and limits: Reportedly, after vaccination the spike-specific CD8+ and CD4+ T cell responses displayed substantial breadth. Ad26.COV2.S recipients had broader spike-specific TCRs (P = 0.0014).

As regards this clone: The target antigen is unknown.

Assay used: immunoSEQ multiplex PCR; TCRdb lists only in-frame clones, some missing. The table records around 300,000 clones, approximately 90% of them present only once. The treatment is: roughly 20 received Ad26.COV2.S at low or high dose, single or two shots; a few received placebo; per-sample allocation not given. Each sample was drawn 63 days after the first injection (of vaccine or placebo). The CDR3 runs 12 residues. CDR1 and CDR2 from the germline V gene are GTSNPN and SVGIG (reference sequence). V was cut by 4 bases and J by 5 bases, with 11 bases left in between. The sequence derives from a person aged 18-65 years who received the Ad26.COV2.S COVID-19 vaccine or a placebo. The J gene is TRBJ1-1, the V gene TRBV30, with D uncertain. The source material was peripheral blood, sampled in a trial of Ad26.COV2.S vaccine versus placebo. CDR3 protein: CAWTLLSTEAFF. CDR3 bases: TGTGCCTGGACTCTCCTATCGACTGAAGCTTTCTTT.